These T cell receptor beta chains were read from a single sample in a study of blood T cell repertoires in COVID-19. The table came from immunoSEQ multiplex PCR; TCRdb's copy has only in-frame clones and leaves some out. This sample carries 260,000 or so clones, 88% of them seen once, and the ten largest clones take roughly 1.2%. The sequencing input was PBMCs or T cells enriched from blood (not recorded which). Every receptor here comes from a woman in her forties with acute COVID-19. The CDR3 runs from the conserved cysteine through the conserved F or W. A D gene is named only where the DNA matches it firmly. Rows give clone size only sometimes, using once, few, many, or a class for an expanded clone.

CDR3: CASAAGLTEAFF
DNA: TGTGCCAGCGCCGCAGGGCTTACTGAAGCTTTCTTT
J: TRBJ1-1
size: -
D: -
V: TRBV28

CDR3: CATSVGAGGGGGEQFF
DNA: TGTGCCACCAGTGTCGGAGCGGGAGGCGGAGGAGGCGAGCAGTTCTTC
J: TRBJ2-1
size: -
D: TRBD2
V: TRBV24-1

CDR3: CASSPDRGRNNQPQHF
DNA: TGTGCCAGCAGCCCAGACAGGGGGCGCAACAATCAGCCCCAGCATTTT
J: TRBJ1-5
size: -
D: TRBD1
V: TRBV7-2

CDR3: CAWSVRGNQPQHF
DNA: TGTGCCTGGAGTGTACGGGGGAATCAGCCCCAGCATTTT
J: TRBJ1-5
size: -
D: -
V: TRBV30

CDR3: CASSLDRSTYEQYF
DNA: TGTGCCAGCAGCCTAGACAGGTCGACCTACGAGCAGTACTTC
J: TRBJ2-7
size: -
D: -
V: TRBV6-5

CDR3: CASSLVGRTEAFF
DNA: TGTGCCAGCAGTTTAGTGGGGCGCACTGAAGCTTTCTTT
J: TRBJ1-1
size: -
D: -
V: TRBV27

CDR3: CASSSLAGGSYNEQFF
DNA: TGTGCCAGCAGCTCCCTAGCGGGGGGATCCTACAATGAGCAGTTCTTC
J: TRBJ2-1
size: -
D: TRBD2
V: TRBV5-5

CDR3: CSVSAGWGMNTEAFF
DNA: TGCAGCGTTTCTGCAGGGTGGGGAATGAACACTGAAGCTTTCTTT
J: TRBJ1-1
size: -
D: -
V: TRBV29-1

CDR3: CASSDLGGAGGELFF
DNA: TGTGCCAGCAGTGATTTAGGAGGGGCCGGCGGGGAGCTGTTTTTT
J: TRBJ2-2
size: -
D: -
V: TRBV2

CDR3: CASSDLPGQGGSNQPQHF
DNA: TGTGCCAGCAGTGACCTGCCTGGACAGGGAGGAAGCAATCAGCCCCAGCATTTT
J: TRBJ1-5
size: few
D: TRBD1
V: TRBV28

CDR3: CASSEAQTGGGQPQHF
DNA: TGTGCCAGCAGTGAAGCGCAGACAGGGGGCGGTCAGCCCCAGCATTTT
J: TRBJ1-5
size: -
D: TRBD1
V: TRBV2

CDR3: CASSLGTVSPLHF
DNA: TGCGCCAGCAGCTTAGGGACAGTCTCACCCCTCCACTTT
J: TRBJ1-6
size: once
D: TRBD1
V: TRBV5-1

CDR3: CASSLGPLLAEAFF
DNA: TGTGCCAGCAGCTTAGGTCCCTTGCTAGCTGAAGCTTTCTTT
J: TRBJ1-1
size: -
D: -
V: TRBV7-2

CDR3: CASREDRGAQYF
DNA: TGCGCCAGCAGGGAGGACAGGGGTGCGCAGTACTTC
J: TRBJ2-7
size: -
D: TRBD1
V: TRBV5-1

CDR3: CASSLRQDTEQFF
DNA: TGTGCCAGCAGCCTCCGGCAGGATACTGAGCAGTTCTTC
J: TRBJ2-1
size: -
D: -
V: TRBV12-3/TRBV12-4

CDR3: CARGRMNTEAFF
DNA: TGTGCTAGGGGGCGGATGAACACTGAAGCTTTCTTT
J: TRBJ1-1
size: -
D: TRBD1
V: TRBV30

CDR3: CATSDFKGLTRETQYF
DNA: TGTGCCACCAGTGATTTTAAGGGGTTAACCCGGGAGACCCAGTACTTC
J: TRBJ2-5
size: -
D: -
V: TRBV24-1

CDR3: CASSSVENSYNEQFF
DNA: TGTGCCAGCAGCTCCGTAGAGAACTCCTACAATGAGCAGTTCTTC
J: TRBJ2-1
size: -
D: -
V: TRBV13

CDR3: CASSSQVVGYTF
DNA: TGTGCCAGCAGCTCCCAGGTTGTTGGCTACACCTTC
J: TRBJ1-2
size: -
D: -
V: TRBV5-4

CDR3: CASSFRAGANVGELFF
DNA: TGTGCCAGCAGCTTCCGAGCGGGGGCTAATGTCGGGGAGCTGTTTTTT
J: TRBJ2-2
size: -
D: TRBD2
V: TRBV11-3

CDR3: CASSRLPDSYNEQFF
DNA: TGTGCCAGTAGTCGCCTACCCGACTCCTACAATGAGCAGTTCTTC
J: TRBJ2-1
size: -
D: -
V: TRBV19

CDR3: CASSLDGGSSYNEQFF
DNA: TGTGCCAGCAGCTTAGATGGCGGCAGCTCCTACAATGAGCAGTTCTTC
J: TRBJ2-1
size: -
D: -
V: TRBV11-1

CDR3: CASSEAGQGSTEAFF
DNA: TGCGCCAGCAGTGAGGCGGGACAGGGAAGCACTGAAGCTTTCTTT
J: TRBJ1-1
size: -
D: TRBD1
V: TRBV10-1

CDR3: CASSLNSGSGYNEQFF
DNA: TGTGCCAGCAGCTTAAATAGCGGGAGCGGGTACAATGAGCAGTTCTTC
J: TRBJ2-1
size: -
D: TRBD2
V: TRBV7-2

CDR3: CASEKGTEAFF
DNA: TGTGCCAGCGAAAAGGGGACTGAAGCTTTCTTT
J: TRBJ1-1
size: -
D: -
V: TRBV27